The source of this T cell receptor beta chain is a study of cytomegalovirus exposure and HLA in healthy donors. Study-wide context: The study placed 70% to 90% of its 398 genotyped donors in the Caucasian-associated ancestry cluster.

The CDR3 length is 13 residues. The V end lost 3 bases, the J end lost 2 bases, and 5 bases lay between the germline ends. The germline CDR1 and CDR2 sequences are MNHNS and SASEGT. As for this clone: The antigen is unknown.

PCR involved 60 Vbeta and 13 Jbeta primers. Generated by immunoSEQ multiplex PCR, the TCRdb table keeps only in-frame clones and is missing some. The table records tens of thousands of clones, approximately 79% of them present only once. Study outcomes and limitations: Reports credit the classifier with highly specific, highly sensitive diagnosis of cytomegalovirus status. Highly shared sequence variants in one cluster were likely a sequencing artifact. A few chains tied to CMV proved CMV antigen-specific in vitro.

The V call is TRBV6-1, the J call TRBJ1-3, with D hard to call. The TCR sequence derives from a woman aged 40 to 50 in good health and CMV-seropositive. Sequenced input: PBMCs. CDR3 residues: CASSEHTGNTIYF. Written as DNA, the CDR3 is TGTGCCAGCAGTGAGCACACTGGAAACACCATATATTTT.